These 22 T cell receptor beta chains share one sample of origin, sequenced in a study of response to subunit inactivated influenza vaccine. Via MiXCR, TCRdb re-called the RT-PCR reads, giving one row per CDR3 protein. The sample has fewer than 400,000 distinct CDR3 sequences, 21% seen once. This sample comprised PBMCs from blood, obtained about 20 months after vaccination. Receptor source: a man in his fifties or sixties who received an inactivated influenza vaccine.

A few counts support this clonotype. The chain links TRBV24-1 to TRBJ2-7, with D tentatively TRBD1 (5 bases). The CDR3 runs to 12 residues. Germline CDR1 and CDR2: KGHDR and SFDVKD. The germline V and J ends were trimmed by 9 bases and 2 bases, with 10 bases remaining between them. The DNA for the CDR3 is TGTGCCACCTTCAGACAGCCCTACGAGCAGTACTTC. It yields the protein CATFRQPYEQYF.

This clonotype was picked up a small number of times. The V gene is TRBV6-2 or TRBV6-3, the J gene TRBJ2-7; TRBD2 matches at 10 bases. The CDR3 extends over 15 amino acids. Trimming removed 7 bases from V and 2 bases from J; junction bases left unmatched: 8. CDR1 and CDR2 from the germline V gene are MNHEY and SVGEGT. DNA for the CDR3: TGTGCCAGCATTCCTCGGACTAGCGGAACCTACGAGCAGTACTTC. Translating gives CASIPRTSGTYEQYF.

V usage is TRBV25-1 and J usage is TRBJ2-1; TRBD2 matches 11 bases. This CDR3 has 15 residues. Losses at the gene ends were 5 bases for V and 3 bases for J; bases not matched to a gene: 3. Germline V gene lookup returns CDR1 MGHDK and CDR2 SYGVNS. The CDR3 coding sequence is TGTGCCAGCAGTTTAGCGGGGGGGGTCTACAATGAGCAGTTCTTC. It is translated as CASSLAGGVYNEQFF.

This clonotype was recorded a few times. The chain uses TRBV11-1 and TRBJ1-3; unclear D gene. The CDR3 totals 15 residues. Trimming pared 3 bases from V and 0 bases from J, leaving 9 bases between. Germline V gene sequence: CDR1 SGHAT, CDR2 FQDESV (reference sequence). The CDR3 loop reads CASSFYSGSGNTIYF. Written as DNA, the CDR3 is TGTGCCAGCAGCTTTTACTCCGGCTCTGGAAACACCATATATTTT.

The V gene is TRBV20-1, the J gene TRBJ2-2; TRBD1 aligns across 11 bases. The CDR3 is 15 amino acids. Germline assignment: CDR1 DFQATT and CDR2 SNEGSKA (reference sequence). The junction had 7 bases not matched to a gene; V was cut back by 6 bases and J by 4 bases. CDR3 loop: CSAKIGTGGTGELFF. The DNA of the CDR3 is TGCAGTGCAAAAATCGGGACAGGGGGCACCGGGGAGCTGTTTTTT.

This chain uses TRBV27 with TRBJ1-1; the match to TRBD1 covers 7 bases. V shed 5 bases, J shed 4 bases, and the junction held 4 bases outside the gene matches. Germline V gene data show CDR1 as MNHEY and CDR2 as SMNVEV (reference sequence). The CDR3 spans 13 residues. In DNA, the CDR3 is TGTGCCAGCAGTCAGGGGGATACCACTGAAGCTTTCTTT. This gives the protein CASSQGDTTEAFF.

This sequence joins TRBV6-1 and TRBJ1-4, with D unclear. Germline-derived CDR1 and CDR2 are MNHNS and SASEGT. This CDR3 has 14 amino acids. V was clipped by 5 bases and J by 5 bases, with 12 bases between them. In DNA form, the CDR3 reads TGTGCCAGCAGTCCTCGTGGTTGGAATGAAAAACTGTTTTTT. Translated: CASSPRGWNEKLFF.

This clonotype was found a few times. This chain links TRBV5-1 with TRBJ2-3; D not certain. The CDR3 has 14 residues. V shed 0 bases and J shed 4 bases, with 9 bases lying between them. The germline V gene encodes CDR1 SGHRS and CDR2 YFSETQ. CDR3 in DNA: TGCGCCAGCAGCTTGGGTCGTCCCGCAGATACGCAGTATTTT. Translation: CASSLGRPADTQYF.

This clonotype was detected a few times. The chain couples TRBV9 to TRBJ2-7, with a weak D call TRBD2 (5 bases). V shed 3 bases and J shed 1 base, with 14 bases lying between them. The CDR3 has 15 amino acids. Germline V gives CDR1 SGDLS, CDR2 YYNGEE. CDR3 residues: CASSAGGSPSYEQYF. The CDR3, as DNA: TGTGCCAGCAGCGCCGGAGGCAGTCCTTCCTACGAGCAGTACTTC.

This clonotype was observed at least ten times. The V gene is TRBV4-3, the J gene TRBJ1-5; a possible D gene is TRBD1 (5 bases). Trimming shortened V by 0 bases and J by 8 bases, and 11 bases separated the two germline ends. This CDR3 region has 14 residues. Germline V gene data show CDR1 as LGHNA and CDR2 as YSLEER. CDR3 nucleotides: TGCGCCAGCAGCCAAGAAACGGGGGGGGAGCCCCAGCATTTT. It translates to CASSQETGGEPQHF.

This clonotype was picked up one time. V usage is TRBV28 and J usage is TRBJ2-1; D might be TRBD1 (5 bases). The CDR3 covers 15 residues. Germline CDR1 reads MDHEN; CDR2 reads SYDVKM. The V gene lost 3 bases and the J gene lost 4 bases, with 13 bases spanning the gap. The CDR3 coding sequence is TGTGCCAGCAGTTTGGGGCTTACGACTTACAATGAGCAGTTCTTC. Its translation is CASSLGLTTYNEQFF.

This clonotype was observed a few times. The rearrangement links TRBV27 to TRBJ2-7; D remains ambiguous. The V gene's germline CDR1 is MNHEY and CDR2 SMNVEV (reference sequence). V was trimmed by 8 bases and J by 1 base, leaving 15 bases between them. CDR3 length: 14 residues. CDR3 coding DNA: TGTGCCAGCTATGCCTGGGGAAGATCCTACGAGCAGTACTTC. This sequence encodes CASYAWGRSYEQYF.

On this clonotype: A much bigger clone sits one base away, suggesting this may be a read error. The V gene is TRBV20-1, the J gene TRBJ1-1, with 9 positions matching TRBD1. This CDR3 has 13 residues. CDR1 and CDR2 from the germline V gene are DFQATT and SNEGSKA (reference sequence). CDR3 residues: CSAYRGPGTESFF. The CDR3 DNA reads TGCAGTGCTTACAGGGGGCCAGGGACTGAATCTTTCTTT.

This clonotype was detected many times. CDR3 in DNA: TGTGCCACCTCCCCCGGACTCGGTAACACCATATATTTT. Translated: CATSPGLGNTIYF. J is TRBJ1-3 and V is TRBV7-8; D is unclear. CDR1 and CDR2 from the germline V gene are SGHVS and FQNEAQ. Trimming stripped 10 bases from V and 7 bases from J, with 17 bases between. CDR3 length: 13 residues.

The DNA for the CDR3 is TGTGCCAGCAGTGACAGGGAGCAAGCTTTCTTT. Translation: CASSDREQAFF. J is TRBJ1-1 and V is TRBV28; 7 bases map to TRBD1. Trimming removed 5 bases from V and 9 bases from J; junction bases left unmatched: 3. This CDR3 is 11 amino acids long. Germline CDR1 and CDR2: MDHEN and SYDVKM.

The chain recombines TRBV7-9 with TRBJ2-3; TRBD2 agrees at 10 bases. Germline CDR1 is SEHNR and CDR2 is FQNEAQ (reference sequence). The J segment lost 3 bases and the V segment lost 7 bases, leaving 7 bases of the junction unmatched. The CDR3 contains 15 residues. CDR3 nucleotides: TGTGCCAGCACAATCTCTAGCGGGGGTACAGATACGCAGTATTTT. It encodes CASTISSGGTDTQYF.

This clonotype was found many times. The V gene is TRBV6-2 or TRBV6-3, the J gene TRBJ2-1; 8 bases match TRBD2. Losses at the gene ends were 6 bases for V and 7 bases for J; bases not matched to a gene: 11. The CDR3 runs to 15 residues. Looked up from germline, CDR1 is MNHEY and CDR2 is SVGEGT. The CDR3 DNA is TGTGCCAGCAGCAGCTCAGCGGGAGTCTCGAATGAGCAGTTCTTC. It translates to CASSSSAGVSNEQFF.

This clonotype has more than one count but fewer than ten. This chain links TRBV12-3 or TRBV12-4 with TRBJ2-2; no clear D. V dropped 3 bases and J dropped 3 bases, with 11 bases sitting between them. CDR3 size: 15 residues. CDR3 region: CASSLKGSHTGELFF. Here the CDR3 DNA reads TGTGCCAGCAGTTTGAAAGGGTCCCACACCGGGGAGCTGTTTTTT.

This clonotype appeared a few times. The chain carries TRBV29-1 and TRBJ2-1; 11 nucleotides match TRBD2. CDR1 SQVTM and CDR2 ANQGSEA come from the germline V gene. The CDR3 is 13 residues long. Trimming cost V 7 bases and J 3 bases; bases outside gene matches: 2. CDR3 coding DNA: TGCAGCGCGACTAGCGGGATCTACAATGAGCAGTTCTTC. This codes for CSATSGIYNEQFF.

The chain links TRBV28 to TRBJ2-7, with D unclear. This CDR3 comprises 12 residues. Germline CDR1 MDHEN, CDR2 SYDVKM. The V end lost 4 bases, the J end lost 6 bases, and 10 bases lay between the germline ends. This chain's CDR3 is CASSWIDSEQYF. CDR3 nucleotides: TGTGCCAGCAGTTGGATAGATTCCGAGCAGTACTTC.

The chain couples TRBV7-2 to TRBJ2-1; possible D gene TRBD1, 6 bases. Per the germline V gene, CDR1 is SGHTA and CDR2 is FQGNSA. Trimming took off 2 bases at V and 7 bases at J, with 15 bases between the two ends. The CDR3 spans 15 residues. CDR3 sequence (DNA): TGTGCCAGCAGCTTATTCCTTTGGGGGCAGAATGAGCAGTTCTTC. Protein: CASSLFLWGQNEQFF.

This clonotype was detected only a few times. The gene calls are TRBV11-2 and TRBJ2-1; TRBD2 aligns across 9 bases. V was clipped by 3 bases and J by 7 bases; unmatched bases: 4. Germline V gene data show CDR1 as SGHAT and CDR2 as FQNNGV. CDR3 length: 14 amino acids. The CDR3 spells CASSFSGGGNEQFF. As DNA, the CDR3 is TGTGCCAGCAGCTTTAGCGGGGGTGGGAATGAGCAGTTCTTC.